This T cell receptor beta chain was profiled in a study of cytomegalovirus exposure and HLA in healthy donors. Study-level results: Reported findings show TCR beta sequences accurately forecast HLA-A and HLA-B alleles in most subjects.

With 60 Vbeta and 13 Jbeta primers, the PCR was carried out. TCRdb's copy holds only in-frame clones and misses some; the assay was immunoSEQ multiplex PCR. The sample has approximately 110,000 clones; approximately 70% are singletons. A word on this clone: The antigen remains undetermined.

With 0 bases removed from V and 11 bases from J, the gap between germline ends came to 16 bases. CDR1 and CDR2 (germline): MNHEY, SMNVEV (reference sequence). The CDR3 contains 14 residues. The origin of this receptor is a man aged 25-45 years in good health and CMV-seropositive. The rearrangement joins TRBV27 to TRBJ1-1, with D perhaps TRBD1 (5 bases). The specimen was PBMCs. The CDR3 protein is CASSLSAGGRGAFF. CDR3 bases: TGTGCCAGCAGTTTATCCGCGGGGGGACGGGGGGCTTTCTTT.